A single sample is the source of the 12 T cell receptor beta chains below, sequenced in a study of blood T cells in healthy people across ages. A second PCR, run for roughly 7 to 12 cycles, used a sample-barcoded 5' primer plus a J-beta primer mix. A single record per CDR3 protein comes from TCRdb applying MiXCR to the 5' RACE reads. The table has around 2 million distinct CDR3 sequences, around 40% seen once. Material: blood. These receptor sequences come from a human donor in good health.

The V call is TRBV7-2, the J call TRBJ2-3; 7 bases fit TRBD1. Germline values: CDR1 SGHTA, CDR2 FQGNSA. The CDR3 totals 15 residues. The junction had 6 bases not matched to a gene; V was cut back by 6 bases and J by 0 bases. The CDR3 DNA sequence: TGTGCCAGCAGACCACCGGGACAGAGCACAGATACGCAGTATTTT. Translation gives CASRPPGQSTDTQYF.

The sample holds a few counts of this clonotype. The V call is TRBV28, the J call TRBJ2-4, with a weak D call TRBD2 (6 bases). The end of the DNA aligns better with TRBJ2-7, so the J call may be wrong. CDR3 length: 16 amino acids. Germline-derived CDR1 and CDR2 are MDHEN and SYDVKM. As DNA, the CDR3 is TGTGCCAGCACCCAGGGAGGACCCCGCAAAAACTACGAGCAGTACTTC. Translating gives CASTQGGPRKNYEQYF.

This clonotype was detected a few times. The V gene is TRBV29-1, the J gene TRBJ1-2; TRBD1 is a possible D gene (6 bases). V lost 6 bases and J 8 bases, leaving 19 bases between the germline ends. Germline V gives CDR1 SQVTM, CDR2 ANQGSEA. The CDR3 extends over 13 amino acids. The CDR3 coding sequence is TGCAGCGTGACCGGGACATACTTTTCGGGCTACACCTTC. This translates into CSVTGTYFSGYTF.

This clonotype occurred a few times. The chain combines TRBV7-8 with TRBJ1-5; 7 bases match TRBD1. Germline V gene sequence: CDR1 SGHVS, CDR2 FQNEAQ. V dropped 0 bases and J dropped 7; count of bases not matched to a gene: 9. This CDR3 spans 16 amino acids. The CDR3 loop is CASSLARQGERQPQHF. The DNA of the CDR3 is TGTGCCAGCAGCTTAGCGCGGCAGGGGGAAAGACAGCCCCAGCATTTT. Using reference TRBV7-8 and TRBJ1-5 for the parts outside the CDR3, the full variable domain is GAGVSQSPRYKVAKRGQDVALRCDPISGHVSLFWYQQALGQGPEFLTYFQNEAQLDKSGLPSDRFFAERPEGSVSTLKIQRTQQEDSAVYLCASSLARQGERQPQHFGDGTRLSIL.

The rearrangement joins TRBV24-1 to TRBJ2-7; 10 bases match TRBD2. The J call could be wrong; TRBJ2-5 is a better fit for the DNA end. Germline V gene data show CDR1 as KGHDR and CDR2 as SFDVKD. The CDR3 has 16 amino acids. CDR3 sequence (DNA): TGTGCCACCAGTGACCTGAAGCGGGGGGGCTTAGAGACCCAGTACTTC. Amino acid sequence: CATSDLKRGGLETQYF.

The chain has TRBV20-1 and TRBJ2-4; D unresolved. Judging by the DNA end, TRBJ2-5 fits better; the J call may be wrong. In germline, CDR1 is DFQATT, CDR2 SNEGSKA (reference sequence). CDR3 length equals 12 residues. Written as DNA, the CDR3 is TGCAGGTCCGGAGCCACTGAAGGGACCCAGTACTTC. Translating it yields CRSGATEGTQYF.

The sample holds many counts of this clonotype. A junction end diverges from the germline sequence, so it may reflect a read error. The chain carries TRBV9 and TRBJ1-2, with a possible D match to TRBD1 (5 bases). Germline CDR1 is SGDLS and CDR2 is YYNGEE. The CDR3 totals 12 residues. DNA of the CDR3: TGTGCCAGCAGTGTAGGGGACTATGGCTACACCTTC. This sequence encodes CASSVGDYGYTF.

This chain links TRBV4-3 with TRBJ2-3, with D unclear. The V end lost 4 bases, the J end lost 3 bases, and 8 bases lay between the germline ends. The CDR3 spans 13 residues. CDR1 is LGHNA, CDR2 YSLEER, per germline. The CDR3 loop reads CASSPFRTDTQYF. Here the CDR3 DNA reads TGCGCCAGCAGCCCGTTTCGGACAGATACGCAGTATTTT.

The J gene is TRBJ1-2, the V gene TRBV4-3; D is undetermined. The CDR3 has 14 residues. Germline assignment: CDR1 LGHNA and CDR2 YSLEER. Trimming left V 7 bases short and J 8 bases short, with 20 bases between. The CDR3 DNA reads TGCGCCAGCACCTACTCCGGGTCCTCCTTGGGCTACACCTTC. It yields the protein CASTYSGSSLGYTF.

This clonotype showed up just a few times. A much larger clone lies a single base off, so this may be a read error. The chain couples TRBV20-1 to TRBJ2-7; 9 bases match TRBD1. Germline CDR1 DFQATT, CDR2 SNEGSKA (reference sequence). The CDR3 consists of 14 residues. Losses at the gene ends were 2 bases for V and 6 bases for J; bases not matched to a gene: 8. CDR3: CSARPGTGPGEQYF. In DNA form, the CDR3 reads TGCAGTGCTAGACCCGGGACAGGGCCGGGCGAGCAGTACTTC.

The chain couples TRBV5-1 to TRBJ2-3, with TRBD2 matching over 11 bases. Germline trimming cut 6 bases from V and 4 bases from J; bases unmatched to any gene: 7. Germline V gene sequence: CDR1 SGHRS, CDR2 YFSETQ. The CDR3 has 15 amino acids. The CDR3 DNA reads TGCGCCAGCACCTATAGCGGGGGGGCTTCAGATACGCAGTATTTT. Its protein product is CASTYSGGASDTQYF. The full variable domain, in which reference TRBV5-1 and TRBJ2-3 provide the parts outside the CDR3, is KAGVTQTPRYLIKTRGQQVTLSCSPISGHRSVSWYQQTPGQGLQFLFEYFSETQRNKGNFPGRFSGRQFSNSRSEMNVSTLELGDSALYLCASTYSGGASDTQYFGPGTRLTVL.

This chain links TRBV6-2 or TRBV6-3 with TRBJ2-7; 7 nucleotides agree with TRBD2. CDR3 length equals 15 residues. The V gene's germline CDR1 is MNHEY and CDR2 SVGEGT. V shed 5 bases, J shed 3 bases, and the junction held 10 bases outside the gene matches. The CDR3 DNA reads TGTGCCAGCAGTCACGAGCGGGGAAGGCTCTACGAGCAGTACTTC. This sequence encodes CASSHERGRLYEQYF.